This T cell receptor (beta chain) was profiled in a study of cytomegalovirus exposure and HLA in healthy donors. General observations from the study: According to an earlier analysis, most TCR beta V segments yielded productive rearrangements about 90% or about 30% of the time.

The donors were healthy bone marrow donors. The ends lost 7 bases at V and 3 bases at J; junction bases unmatched: 0. This CDR3 has 13 residues. The V gene's germline CDR1 is SGHRS and CDR2 YFSETQ. Notes on this clone: Antigen unknown.

The PCR used 60 Vbeta and 13 Jbeta primers. Method: immunoSEQ multiplex PCR; TCRdb's copy keeps in-frame clones and lacks some. The sample includes about 160,000 clones. What was sequenced was PBMCs. The clonotype originates from a man in his thirties or forties in good health and CMV-seronegative. The chain employs TRBV5-1 and TRBJ2-1, with 11 bases aligning to TRBD1. The CDR3 DNA reads TGCGCCAGCGGGACAGGGGGCTACAATGAGCAGTTCTTC. As protein: CASGTGGYNEQFF.